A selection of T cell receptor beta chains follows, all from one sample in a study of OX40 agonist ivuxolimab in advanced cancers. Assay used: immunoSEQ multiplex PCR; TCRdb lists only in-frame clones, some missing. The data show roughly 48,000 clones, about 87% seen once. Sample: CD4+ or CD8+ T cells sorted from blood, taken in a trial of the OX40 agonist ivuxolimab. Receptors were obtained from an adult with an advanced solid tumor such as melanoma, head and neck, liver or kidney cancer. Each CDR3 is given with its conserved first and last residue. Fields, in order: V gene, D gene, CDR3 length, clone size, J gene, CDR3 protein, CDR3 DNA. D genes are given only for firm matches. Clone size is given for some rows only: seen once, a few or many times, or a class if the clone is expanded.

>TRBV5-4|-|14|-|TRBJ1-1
CASKILGGNTTAFF
TGTGCCAGCAAAATCCTGGGGGGGAATACCACAGCTTTCTTT
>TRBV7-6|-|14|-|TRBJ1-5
CASSLASGNQPQHF
TGTGCCAGCAGCTTAGCCTCAGGTAATCAGCCCCAGCATTTT
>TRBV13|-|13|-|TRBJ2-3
CASSPSSTDTQYF
TGTGCCAGCAGCCCCTCTAGCACAGATACGCAGTATTTT
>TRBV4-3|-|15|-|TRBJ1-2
CASSQDQGRNYGYTF
TGCGCCAGCAGCCAAGATCAGGGGCGAAACTATGGCTACACCTTC
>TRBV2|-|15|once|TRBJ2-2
CASSAGQLAPGELFF
TGTGCCAGCTCGGCGGGACAGCTAGCACCCGGGGAGCTGTTTTTT
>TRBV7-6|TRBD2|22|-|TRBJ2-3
CASSSTRLAGANRAWDTDTQYF
TGTGCCAGCAGCTCCACCCGACTAGCGGGGGCTAACCGAGCGTGGGACACAGATACGCAGTATTTT
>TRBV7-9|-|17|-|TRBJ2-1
CASSSNSVGASYNEQFF
TGTGCCAGCAGCTCAAACAGCGTAGGCGCCTCCTACAATGAGCAGTTCTTC
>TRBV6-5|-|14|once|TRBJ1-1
CASSYKGGGTEAFF
TGTGCCAGCAGTTACAAGGGGGGGGGCACTGAAGCTTTCTTT
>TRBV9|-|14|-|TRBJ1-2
CASSDAQGSYGYTF
TGTGCCAGCAGCGACGCGCAGGGTAGTTATGGCTACACCTTC
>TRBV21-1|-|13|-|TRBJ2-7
CASSKVVGGEQYF
TGTGCCAGCAGCAAAGTCGTAGGGGGCGAGCAGTACTTC
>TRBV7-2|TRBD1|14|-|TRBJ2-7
CASKRTGDLYEQYF
TGTGCCAGCAAGCGGACAGGGGACCTCTACGAGCAGTACTTC
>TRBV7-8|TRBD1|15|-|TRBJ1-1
CASSLGTGTNTEAFF
TGTGCCAGCAGCTTAGGGACAGGGACGAACACTGAAGCTTTCTTT
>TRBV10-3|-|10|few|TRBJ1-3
CAASGNTIYF
TGTGCCGCCTCTGGAAACACCATATATTTT
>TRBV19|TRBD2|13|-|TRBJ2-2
CAIYGGGTGELFF
TGTGCCATTTATGGGGGGGGCACCGGGGAGCTGTTTTTT
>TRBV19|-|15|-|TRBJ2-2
CASSIEGLNTGELFF
TGTGCCAGTAGTATAGAGGGACTCAACACCGGGGAGCTGTTTTTT
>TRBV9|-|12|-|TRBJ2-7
CASGRSSYEQYF
TGTGCCAGCGGCCGGAGCTCCTACGAGCAGTACTTC
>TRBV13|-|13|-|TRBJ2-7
CASSLGTIDEQYF
TGTGCCAGCAGCTTAGGGACTATAGACGAGCAGTACTTC
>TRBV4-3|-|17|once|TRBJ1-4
CASSQEPKSATNEKLFF
TGCGCCAGCAGCCAAGAACCGAAGTCCGCAACTAATGAAAAACTGTTTTTT
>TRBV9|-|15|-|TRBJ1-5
CASSESGSPHQPQHF
TGTGCCAGCAGCGAGTCTGGAAGTCCCCATCAGCCCCAGCATTTT
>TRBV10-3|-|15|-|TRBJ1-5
CAIERQYTSNQPQHF
TGTGCCATCGAGAGGCAGTATACTAGCAATCAGCCCCAGCATTTT
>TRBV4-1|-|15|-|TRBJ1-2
CASNHLKDDLYGYTF
TGCGCCAGCAATCACCTCAAGGACGACCTCTATGGCTACACCTTC
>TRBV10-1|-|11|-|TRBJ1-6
CASTWPSPLHF
TGCGCCAGCACCTGGCCCTCACCCCTCCACTTT
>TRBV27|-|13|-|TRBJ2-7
CASTRDPAYEQYF
TGTGCCAGTACCCGGGACCCCGCCTACGAGCAGTACTTC
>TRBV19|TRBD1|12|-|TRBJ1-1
CAGRTGATEAFF
TGTGCCGGACGAACAGGGGCCACTGAAGCTTTCTTT
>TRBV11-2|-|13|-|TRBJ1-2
CASSLFSLEGYTF
TGTGCCAGCAGCTTATTCTCATTGGAGGGCTACACCTTC
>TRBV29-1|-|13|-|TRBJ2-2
CSVRPSGTGELFF
TGCAGCGTAAGGCCCTCGGGAACCGGGGAGCTGTTTTTT
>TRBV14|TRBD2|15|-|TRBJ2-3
CASSEEGLAGAQQYF
TGTGCCAGCAGCGAGGAGGGACTAGCGGGAGCCCAACAGTATTTT
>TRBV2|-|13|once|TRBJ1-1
CASSAESPDEAFF
TGTGCCAGCAGCGCGGAATCCCCTGATGAAGCTTTCTTT